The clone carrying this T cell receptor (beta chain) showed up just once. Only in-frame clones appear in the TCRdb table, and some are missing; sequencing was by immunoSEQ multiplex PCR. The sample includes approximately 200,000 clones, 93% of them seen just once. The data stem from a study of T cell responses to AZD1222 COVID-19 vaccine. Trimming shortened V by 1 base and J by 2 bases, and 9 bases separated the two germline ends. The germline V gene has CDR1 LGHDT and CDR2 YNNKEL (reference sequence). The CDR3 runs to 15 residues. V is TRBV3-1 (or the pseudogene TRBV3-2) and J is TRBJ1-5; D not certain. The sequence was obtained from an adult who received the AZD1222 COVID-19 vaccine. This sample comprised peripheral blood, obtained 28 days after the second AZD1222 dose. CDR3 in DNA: TGTGCCAGCAGCCAAGTGAGCGGGGGCAATCAGCCCCAGCATTTT. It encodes CASSQVSGGNQPQHF.